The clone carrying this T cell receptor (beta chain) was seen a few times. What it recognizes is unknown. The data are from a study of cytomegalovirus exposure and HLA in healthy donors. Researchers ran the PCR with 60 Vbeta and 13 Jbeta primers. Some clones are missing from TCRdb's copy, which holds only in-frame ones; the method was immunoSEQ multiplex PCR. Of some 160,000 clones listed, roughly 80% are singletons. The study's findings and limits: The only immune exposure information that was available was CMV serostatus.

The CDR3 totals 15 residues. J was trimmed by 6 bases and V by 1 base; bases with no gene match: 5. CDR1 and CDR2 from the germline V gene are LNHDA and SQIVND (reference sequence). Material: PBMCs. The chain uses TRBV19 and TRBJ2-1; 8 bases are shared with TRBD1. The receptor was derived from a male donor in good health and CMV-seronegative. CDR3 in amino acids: CASSIGQGARNEQFF. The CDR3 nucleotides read TGTGCCAGTAGTATAGGGCAGGGGGCGCGCAATGAGCAGTTCTTC.